This is a list of T cell receptor beta chains from one sample in a study of identical twins. TCRdb redid the calling of the 5' RACE reads with MiXCR, one entry per CDR3 protein. The table records 600,000 to 800,000 distinct CDR3 sequences, about 20% of them present only once. The sample was also reused in another study, on T cells expressing NK-cell markers.

The sequencing sample was made of PBMCs. These receptors were obtained from a woman younger than 30 in good health. Each CDR3 is given with its conserved first and last residue. The D gene is left open where the match is weak.

cdr3_aa: CASSLEGSDEQFF
d_call: .
v_call: TRBV5-1

cdr3_aa: CASSIGTGQETQYF
d_call: TRBD1
v_call: TRBV5-1

cdr3_aa: CASSELAGTGIGTDTQYF
d_call: TRBD1
v_call: TRBV2

cdr3_aa: CASSSEGTAYEQYF
d_call: TRBD1
v_call: TRBV7-9

cdr3_aa: CSAPRPGNIQYF
d_call: .
v_call: TRBV20-1

cdr3_aa: CASKGKLDNEQFF
d_call: .
v_call: TRBV12-3/TRBV12-4

cdr3_aa: CASSGYDEQYF
d_call: .
v_call: TRBV2

cdr3_aa: CASSWAWRAGDTQYF
d_call: .
v_call: TRBV5-1

cdr3_aa: CASSSTGLSNIQYF
d_call: .
v_call: TRBV12-3/TRBV12-4

cdr3_aa: CASSYSEDMAQAQYF
d_call: .
v_call: TRBV6-5

cdr3_aa: CASSLTLKDEQFF
d_call: .
v_call: TRBV7-3

cdr3_aa: CASSTGWLTYNEQFF
d_call: .
v_call: TRBV2

cdr3_aa: CSARDRGSRYNEQFF
d_call: .
v_call: TRBV20-1

cdr3_aa: CASSLRTSGPDTQYF
d_call: TRBD2
v_call: TRBV5-1

cdr3_aa: CASSYFWQENQPQHF
d_call: .
v_call: TRBV6-2/TRBV6-3

cdr3_aa: CASSQRTTLTGELFF
d_call: .
v_call: TRBV6-1

cdr3_aa: CSARERGTGNYGYTF
d_call: .
v_call: TRBV20-1

cdr3_aa: CASSFYGQTTEAFF
d_call: .
v_call: TRBV5-1

cdr3_aa: CASSLRGEELFF
d_call: .
v_call: TRBV27

cdr3_aa: CASWSPYEQYF
d_call: .
v_call: TRBV6-5

cdr3_aa: CASSSLFARNEQYF
d_call: .
v_call: TRBV6-5

cdr3_aa: CASSLEGITEQFF
d_call: .
v_call: TRBV5-1

cdr3_aa: CASSQLGSRADTQYF
d_call: .
v_call: TRBV7-9

cdr3_aa: CASSVESNYEQYF
d_call: .
v_call: TRBV9